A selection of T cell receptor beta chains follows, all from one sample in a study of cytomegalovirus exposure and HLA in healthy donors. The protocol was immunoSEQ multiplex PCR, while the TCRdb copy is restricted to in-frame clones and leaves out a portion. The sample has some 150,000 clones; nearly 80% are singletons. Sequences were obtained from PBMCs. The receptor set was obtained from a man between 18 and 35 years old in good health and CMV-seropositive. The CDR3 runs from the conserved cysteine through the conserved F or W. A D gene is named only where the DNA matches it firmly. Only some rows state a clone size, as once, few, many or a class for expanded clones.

cdr3_nt: TGTGCCAGCAGACTACAGGGAGGGAGCAATCAGCCCCAGCATTTT
cdr3_aa: CASRLQGGSNQPQHF
v_call: TRBV27
j_call: TRBJ1-5
d_call: -
cdr3_length: 15
clone_size: few

cdr3_nt: TGCAGCGTTGCCGGCGGGGGGGCCAACAAAAACAGTCAGTACTTC
cdr3_aa: CSVAGGGANKNSQYF
v_call: TRBV29-1
j_call: TRBJ2-4
d_call: TRBD2
cdr3_length: 15
clone_size: few

cdr3_nt: TGTGCCAGCAGTTACAGTAGGGGCACTTCACCCCTCCACTTT
cdr3_aa: CASSYSRGTSPLHF
v_call: TRBV6-5
j_call: TRBJ1-6
d_call: -
cdr3_length: 14
clone_size: -

cdr3_nt: TGTGCCACCAGCAGAACAGGGACCGGGGAGCTGTTTTTT
cdr3_aa: CATSRTGTGELFF
v_call: TRBV15
j_call: TRBJ2-2
d_call: -
cdr3_length: 13
clone_size: -

cdr3_nt: TGTGCCAGCTCACAAGGACTAGCGGCATGGGATACGCAGTATTTT
cdr3_aa: CASSQGLAAWDTQYF
v_call: TRBV18
j_call: TRBJ2-3
d_call: TRBD2
cdr3_length: 15
clone_size: -

cdr3_nt: TGTGCCAGCAGCTTAACAGGCCCTGGGGGCAATCAGCCCCAGCATTTT
cdr3_aa: CASSLTGPGGNQPQHF
v_call: TRBV7-8
j_call: TRBJ1-5
d_call: -
cdr3_length: 16
clone_size: -

cdr3_nt: TGTGCCAGCAGACCCGACAGAGCCCAAGATACGCAGTATTTT
cdr3_aa: CASRPDRAQDTQYF
v_call: TRBV2
j_call: TRBJ2-3
d_call: -
cdr3_length: 14
clone_size: -

cdr3_nt: TGTGCCAGCTCACCTAGGGACACCTCCTACGAGCAGTACTTC
cdr3_aa: CASSPRDTSYEQYF
v_call: TRBV18
j_call: TRBJ2-7
d_call: -
cdr3_length: 14
clone_size: -

cdr3_nt: TGTGCCAGCAGCTTAATCGGGGGGTCGGTGAACACTGAAGCTTTCTTT
cdr3_aa: CASSLIGGSVNTEAFF
v_call: TRBV7-8
j_call: TRBJ1-1
d_call: -
cdr3_length: 16
clone_size: -

cdr3_nt: TGCGCCAGCAGCCAAGACAGGGGGCTAGGGACCGGGGAGCTGTTTTTT
cdr3_aa: CASSQDRGLGTGELFF
v_call: TRBV4-3
j_call: TRBJ2-2
d_call: TRBD1
cdr3_length: 16
clone_size: -

cdr3_nt: TGTGCCAGCAGCTTAGTGGCGGGTGGGGACACCGGGGAGCTGTTTTTT
cdr3_aa: CASSLVAGGDTGELFF
v_call: TRBV7-2
j_call: TRBJ2-2
d_call: -
cdr3_length: 16
clone_size: once

cdr3_nt: TGTGCCAGTAGTACGGTCGTCGGTAGCGGGAGTGAGCAGTACTTC
cdr3_aa: CASSTVVGSGSEQYF
v_call: TRBV19
j_call: TRBJ2-7
d_call: TRBD2
cdr3_length: 15
clone_size: -

cdr3_nt: TGTGCCAGCAGCTTCTGGTCCAACAGCCAAGAGACCCAGTACTTC
cdr3_aa: CASSFWSNSQETQYF
v_call: TRBV7-9
j_call: TRBJ2-5
d_call: -
cdr3_length: 15
clone_size: -

cdr3_nt: TGTGCCAGTAGTATAGCGGCGGGGAGGAAAACTGAAGCTTTCTTT
cdr3_aa: CASSIAAGRKTEAFF
v_call: TRBV19
j_call: TRBJ1-1
d_call: -
cdr3_length: 15
clone_size: once

cdr3_nt: TGTGCCAGCAGCTTAACGGCCAGGGGGTACGAGACCCAGTACTTC
cdr3_aa: CASSLTARGYETQYF
v_call: TRBV7-9
j_call: TRBJ2-5
d_call: TRBD1
cdr3_length: 15
clone_size: -

cdr3_nt: TGTGCCATCATTGCTAGCATCAATGAGCAGTTCTTC
cdr3_aa: CAIIASINEQFF
v_call: TRBV7-9
j_call: TRBJ2-1
d_call: -
cdr3_length: 12
clone_size: -

cdr3_nt: TGCGCCAGCAGCCAAGGGACAGGCGTCGACACTGAAGCTTTCTTT
cdr3_aa: CASSQGTGVDTEAFF
v_call: TRBV4-3
j_call: TRBJ1-1
d_call: TRBD1
cdr3_length: 15
clone_size: few

cdr3_nt: TGCAGCGTCGAGCGGGAGGACTTCCAAGAGACCCAGTACTTC
cdr3_aa: CSVEREDFQETQYF
v_call: TRBV29-1
j_call: TRBJ2-5
d_call: TRBD2
cdr3_length: 14
clone_size: few

cdr3_nt: TGTGCCATCAGTGAGTCGCGGGGTGAGAATGAAAAACTGTTTTTT
cdr3_aa: CAISESRGENEKLFF
v_call: TRBV10-3
j_call: TRBJ1-4
d_call: -
cdr3_length: 15
clone_size: -

cdr3_nt: TGTGCCAGTACCGGGGGGTTCTGGGAGACCCAGTACTTC
cdr3_aa: CASTGGFWETQYF
v_call: TRBV7-2
j_call: TRBJ2-5
d_call: TRBD2
cdr3_length: 13
clone_size: -

cdr3_nt: TGTGCCAGCAGTATATACGGGACAGGGTCCACAGATACGCAGTATTTT
cdr3_aa: CASSIYGTGSTDTQYF
v_call: TRBV6-4
j_call: TRBJ2-3
d_call: TRBD1
cdr3_length: 16
clone_size: -

cdr3_nt: TGTGCCACCACCCCCGACAGGGGATCAGGCTATGGCTACACCTTC
cdr3_aa: CATTPDRGSGYGYTF
v_call: TRBV15
j_call: TRBJ1-2
d_call: TRBD1
cdr3_length: 15
clone_size: -

cdr3_nt: TGTGCCAGCAGTTTGGGGGGCGGGGAGCTGTTTTTT
cdr3_aa: CASSLGGGELFF
v_call: TRBV27
j_call: TRBJ2-2
d_call: -
cdr3_length: 12
clone_size: -

cdr3_nt: TGTTCCAGCAGATCGACTAGCGGGGGGGCCCAAGAGACCCAGTACTTC
cdr3_aa: CSSRSTSGGAQETQYF
v_call: TRBV7-9
j_call: TRBJ2-5
d_call: TRBD2
cdr3_length: 16
clone_size: -

cdr3_nt: TGTGCCAGCAGCTTAGCCCCGGTCAATGAAAAACTGTTTTTT
cdr3_aa: CASSLAPVNEKLFF
v_call: TRBV7-6
j_call: TRBJ1-4
d_call: -
cdr3_length: 14
clone_size: -

cdr3_nt: TGCGCCAGCAGTGAGGGGACACCCCAAGAGACCCAGTACTTC
cdr3_aa: CASSEGTPQETQYF
v_call: TRBV10-2
j_call: TRBJ2-5
d_call: -
cdr3_length: 14
clone_size: -

cdr3_nt: TGTGCCAGCACCCCAAGGGACGGGGAGGCTAGCACAGATACGCAGTATTTT
cdr3_aa: CASTPRDGEASTDTQYF
v_call: TRBV25-1
j_call: TRBJ2-3
d_call: -
cdr3_length: 17
clone_size: -

cdr3_nt: TGTGCCACGGGACGGGGAGGCACTGAAGCTTTCTTT
cdr3_aa: CATGRGGTEAFF
v_call: TRBV19
j_call: TRBJ1-1
d_call: -
cdr3_length: 12
clone_size: -

cdr3_nt: TGTGCCAGCAGCTTAAATGACTTGTTCACGGGCACTGAAGCTTTCTTT
cdr3_aa: CASSLNDLFTGTEAFF
v_call: TRBV7-9
j_call: TRBJ1-1
d_call: -
cdr3_length: 16
clone_size: -

cdr3_nt: TGTGCCACCAGCACCGGGACAGGGAATGAAAAACTGTTTTTT
cdr3_aa: CATSTGTGNEKLFF
v_call: TRBV15
j_call: TRBJ1-4
d_call: TRBD1
cdr3_length: 14
clone_size: -

cdr3_nt: TGTGCCAGCAGCGGGGGTGGAGGGAATGAAAAACTGTTTTTT
cdr3_aa: CASSGGGGNEKLFF
v_call: TRBV7-6
j_call: TRBJ1-4
d_call: -
cdr3_length: 14
clone_size: -

cdr3_nt: TGTGCCAGCAGCGTTGGGCCCCGGGAAGAAAAACTGTTTTTT
cdr3_aa: CASSVGPREEKLFF
v_call: TRBV9
j_call: TRBJ1-4
d_call: -
cdr3_length: 14
clone_size: -

cdr3_nt: TGCGCCAGCAGCCAAGATCCCCAGGGTACTAACTATGGCTACACCTTC
cdr3_aa: CASSQDPQGTNYGYTF
v_call: TRBV4-1
j_call: TRBJ1-2
d_call: -
cdr3_length: 16
clone_size: -

cdr3_nt: TGTGCCAGCAGCTCCGGGACAGGGATTCCCTACGAGCAGTACTTC
cdr3_aa: CASSSGTGIPYEQYF
v_call: TRBV11-2
j_call: TRBJ2-7
d_call: TRBD1
cdr3_length: 15
clone_size: -

cdr3_nt: TGTGCCAGCAGCGCCCCGGGACTAGCGGGGCAGAACACCGGGGAGCTGTTTTTT
cdr3_aa: CASSAPGLAGQNTGELFF
v_call: TRBV9
j_call: TRBJ2-2
d_call: TRBD2
cdr3_length: 18
clone_size: -

cdr3_nt: TGTGCCAGCAGTTTGATACCTAGCGGGAGTTCTGAGCAGTTCTTC
cdr3_aa: CASSLIPSGSSEQFF
v_call: TRBV27
j_call: TRBJ2-1
d_call: TRBD2
cdr3_length: 15
clone_size: -

cdr3_nt: TGCAGCGTTGAAGAGGGACAGGGGGTCGAGACCCAGTACTTC
cdr3_aa: CSVEEGQGVETQYF
v_call: TRBV29-1
j_call: TRBJ2-5
d_call: TRBD1
cdr3_length: 14
clone_size: -

cdr3_nt: TGCAGTGCTGCCGGAGGAGAGACCCAGTACTTC
cdr3_aa: CSAAGGETQYF
v_call: TRBV20-1
j_call: TRBJ2-5
d_call: -
cdr3_length: 11
clone_size: -

cdr3_nt: TGTGCCAGTAGTATAGCCAGGGGACCCTACGAGCAGTACTTC
cdr3_aa: CASSIARGPYEQYF
v_call: TRBV19
j_call: TRBJ2-7
d_call: -
cdr3_length: 14
clone_size: -

cdr3_nt: TGTGCCAGTAGTAAGGACAGGGAGGAAGGCTACACCTTC
cdr3_aa: CASSKDREEGYTF
v_call: TRBV19
j_call: TRBJ1-2
d_call: TRBD1
cdr3_length: 13
clone_size: -

cdr3_nt: TGTGCCAGCTCACCATCGCGGGAGCCGGGTGGCTACACCTTC
cdr3_aa: CASSPSREPGGYTF
v_call: TRBV18
j_call: TRBJ1-2
d_call: -
cdr3_length: 14
clone_size: -

cdr3_nt: TGTGCCAGCAGTACTTCCGGGACAGTAAACTATGGCTACACCTTC
cdr3_aa: CASSTSGTVNYGYTF
v_call: TRBV6-5
j_call: TRBJ1-2
d_call: TRBD1
cdr3_length: 15
clone_size: once

cdr3_nt: TGTGCCAGCTCCGGACAGAACCCTAATGAAAAACTGTTTTTT
cdr3_aa: CASSGQNPNEKLFF
v_call: TRBV19
j_call: TRBJ1-4
d_call: -
cdr3_length: 14
clone_size: few

cdr3_nt: TGTGCCAGCAGCGACAGGGCGACAGATACGCAGTATTTT
cdr3_aa: CASSDRATDTQYF
v_call: TRBV6-1
j_call: TRBJ2-3
d_call: TRBD1
cdr3_length: 13
clone_size: -

cdr3_nt: TGTGCCAGCTCACCAAACCTACAGGGTTACGAGCAGTACTTC
cdr3_aa: CASSPNLQGYEQYF
v_call: TRBV18
j_call: TRBJ2-7
d_call: -
cdr3_length: 14
clone_size: once

cdr3_nt: TGTGCCAGCAGCTTAGTTCGGCAGGGCGACGAGCAGTTCTTC
cdr3_aa: CASSLVRQGDEQFF
v_call: TRBV11-2
j_call: TRBJ2-1
d_call: -
cdr3_length: 14
clone_size: once

cdr3_nt: TGTGCCAGCAGCTTAGGGACAGGGGCCTTCGATCAGCCCCAGCATTTT
cdr3_aa: CASSLGTGAFDQPQHF
v_call: TRBV7-9
j_call: TRBJ1-5
d_call: TRBD1
cdr3_length: 16
clone_size: -

cdr3_nt: TGTGCCAGTAGTAGAGGACAGTTCTCTGGGGCCAACGTCCTGACTTTC
cdr3_aa: CASSRGQFSGANVLTF
v_call: TRBV19
j_call: TRBJ2-6
d_call: -
cdr3_length: 16
clone_size: once

cdr3_nt: TGTGCCAGTAGTACCTCCCCCGACAGGAGCCGAAACACCATATATTTT
cdr3_aa: CASSTSPDRSRNTIYF
v_call: TRBV19
j_call: TRBJ1-3
d_call: -
cdr3_length: 16
clone_size: -

cdr3_nt: TGTGCCAGCAGCTTAGTGGCGGGAAGACTTTACAATGAGCAGTTCTTC
cdr3_aa: CASSLVAGRLYNEQFF
v_call: TRBV7-8
j_call: TRBJ2-1
d_call: -
cdr3_length: 16
clone_size: -

cdr3_nt: TGTGCCAGCAGTTTAAAAGCGTTCAGCTCCTACGAGCAGTACTTC
cdr3_aa: CASSLKAFSSYEQYF
v_call: TRBV27
j_call: TRBJ2-7
d_call: -
cdr3_length: 15
clone_size: -

cdr3_nt: TGTGCCTGGATGGATACTTTAAGTGGGACAGGGGCCTACGAGCAGTACTTC
cdr3_aa: CAWMDTLSGTGAYEQYF
v_call: TRBV30
j_call: TRBJ2-7
d_call: TRBD1
cdr3_length: 17
clone_size: -

cdr3_nt: TGTGCCAGCAGCCGGAGGACAGTCTTGCAAGCTTTCTTT
cdr3_aa: CASSRRTVLQAFF
v_call: TRBV5-6
j_call: TRBJ1-1
d_call: -
cdr3_length: 13
clone_size: once

cdr3_nt: TGTGCCAGCAGCGCCGGGGGAGGCAATCAGCCCCAGCATTTT
cdr3_aa: CASSAGGGNQPQHF
v_call: TRBV28
j_call: TRBJ1-5
d_call: -
cdr3_length: 14
clone_size: -